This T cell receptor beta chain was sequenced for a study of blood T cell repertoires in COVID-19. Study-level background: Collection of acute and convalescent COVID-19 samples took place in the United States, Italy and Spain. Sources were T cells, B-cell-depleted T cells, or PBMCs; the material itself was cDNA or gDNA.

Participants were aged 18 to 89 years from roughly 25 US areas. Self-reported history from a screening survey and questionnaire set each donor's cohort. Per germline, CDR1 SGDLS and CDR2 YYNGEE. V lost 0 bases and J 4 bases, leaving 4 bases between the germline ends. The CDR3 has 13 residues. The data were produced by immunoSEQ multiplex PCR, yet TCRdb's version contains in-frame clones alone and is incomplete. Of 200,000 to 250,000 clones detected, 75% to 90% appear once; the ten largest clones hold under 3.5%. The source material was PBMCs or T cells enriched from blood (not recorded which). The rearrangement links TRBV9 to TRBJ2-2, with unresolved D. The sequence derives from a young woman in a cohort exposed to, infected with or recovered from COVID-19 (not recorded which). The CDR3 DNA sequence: TGTGCCAGCAGCGTAGCTTTCACCGGGGAGCTGTTTTTT. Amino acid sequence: CASSVAFTGELFF.